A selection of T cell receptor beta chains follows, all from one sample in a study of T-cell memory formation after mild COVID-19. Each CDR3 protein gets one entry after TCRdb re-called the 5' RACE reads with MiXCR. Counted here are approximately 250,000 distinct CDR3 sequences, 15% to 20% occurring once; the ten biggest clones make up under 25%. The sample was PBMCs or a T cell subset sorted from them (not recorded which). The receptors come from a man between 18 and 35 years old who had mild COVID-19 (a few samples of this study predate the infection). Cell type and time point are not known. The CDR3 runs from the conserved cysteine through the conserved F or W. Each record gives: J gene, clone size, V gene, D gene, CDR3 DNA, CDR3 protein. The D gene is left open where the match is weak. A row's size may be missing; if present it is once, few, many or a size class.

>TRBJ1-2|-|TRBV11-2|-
TGTGCCAGCAGCTTAGGTGCAGGAGCCTCTTATGGCTACACCTTC
CASSLGAGASYGYTF
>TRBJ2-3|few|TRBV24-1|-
TGTGCCACCAGTGATGCAACGGACAGCACAGATACGCAGTATTTT
CATSDATDSTDTQYF
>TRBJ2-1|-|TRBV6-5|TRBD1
TGTGCCAGCAGTTACGGGACAGGGGGCTCGGTCGATGAGCAGTTCTTC
CASSYGTGGSVDEQFF
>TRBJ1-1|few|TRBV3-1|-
TGTGCCAGCAGCCAAGAGTGGCAGGGAGCTGAAGCTTTCTTT
CASSQEWQGAEAFF
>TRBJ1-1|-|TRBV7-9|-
TGTGCCAGCAGCTCCATATTGGCGACACGGGGCACTGAAGCTTTCTTT
CASSSILATRGTEAFF
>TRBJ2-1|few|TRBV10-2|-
TGCGCCAGCAGTGACGAGCTACTCCGCGATAATGAGCAGTTCTTC
CASSDELLRDNEQFF
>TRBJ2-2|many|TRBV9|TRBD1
TGTGCCAGCAGCGCCTGGGGACAGGTTAACACCGGGGAGCTGTTTTTT
CASSAWGQVNTGELFF
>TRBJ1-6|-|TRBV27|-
TGTGCCAGCAGTCCGGGGGCTGGTAATTCACCCCTCCACTTT
CASSPGAGNSPLHF
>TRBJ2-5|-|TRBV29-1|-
TGCAGCGTTGGTGGGGAGACCCAGTACTTC
CSVGGETQYF
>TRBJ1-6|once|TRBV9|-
TGTGCCAGCAGCGTTGGACGGTATAATTCACCCCTCCACTTT
CASSVGRYNSPLHF
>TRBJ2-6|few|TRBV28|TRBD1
TGTGCCAGCAGTTACTTACAGGGGCTCGGTCTCCCTGGGGCCAACGTCCTGACTTTC
CASSYLQGLGLPGANVLTF
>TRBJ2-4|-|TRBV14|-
TGTGCCAGCAGCCATCAGCAGAAGGGCCGTACCAAAAACATTCAGTACTTC
CASSHQQKGRTKNIQYF
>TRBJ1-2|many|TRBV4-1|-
TGCGCCAGCAGCCAACTTCAAGGGACGCGCTCTGGCTACACCTTC
CASSQLQGTRSGYTF
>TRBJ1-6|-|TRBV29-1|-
TGCAGCGTTGCTTTTCCAAATTCACCCCTCCACTTT
CSVAFPNSPLHF
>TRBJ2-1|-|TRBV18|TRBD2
TGTGCCAGCTCACGCGGACTAGCGGGGTACAATGAGCAGTTCTTC
CASSRGLAGYNEQFF
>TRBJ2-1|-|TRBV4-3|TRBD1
TGCGCCAGCAGCCAAGATTCAGGGGGCGCGGTCAGTGAGCAGTTCTTC
CASSQDSGGAVSEQFF
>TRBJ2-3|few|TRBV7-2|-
TGTGCCAGCAGCTTAGGTCCCGGAAGCACAGATACGCAGTATTTT
CASSLGPGSTDTQYF
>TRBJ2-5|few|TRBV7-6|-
TGTGCCAGCAGCCCGCTCCTCCAAGAGACCCAGTACTTC
CASSPLLQETQYF
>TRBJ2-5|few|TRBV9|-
TGTGCCAGCAGCGTAGTGGACAGCCAAGAGACCCAGTACTTC
CASSVVDSQETQYF
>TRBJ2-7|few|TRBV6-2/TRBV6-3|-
TGTGCCAGCAGTTCGCCGGACACGGCCTCCTACGAGCAGTACTTC
CASSSPDTASYEQYF